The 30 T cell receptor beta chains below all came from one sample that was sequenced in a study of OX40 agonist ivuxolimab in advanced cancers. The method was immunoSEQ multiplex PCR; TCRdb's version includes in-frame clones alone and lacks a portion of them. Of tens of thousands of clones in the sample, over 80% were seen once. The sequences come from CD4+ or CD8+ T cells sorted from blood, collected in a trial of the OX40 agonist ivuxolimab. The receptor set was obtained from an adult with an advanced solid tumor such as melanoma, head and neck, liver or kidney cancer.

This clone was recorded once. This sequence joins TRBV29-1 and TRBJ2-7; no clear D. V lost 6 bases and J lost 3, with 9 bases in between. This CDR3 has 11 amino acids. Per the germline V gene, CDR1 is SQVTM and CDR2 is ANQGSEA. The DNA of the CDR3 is TGCAGCGTGAGATTGGACTACGAGCAGTACTTC. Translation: CSVRLDYEQYF.

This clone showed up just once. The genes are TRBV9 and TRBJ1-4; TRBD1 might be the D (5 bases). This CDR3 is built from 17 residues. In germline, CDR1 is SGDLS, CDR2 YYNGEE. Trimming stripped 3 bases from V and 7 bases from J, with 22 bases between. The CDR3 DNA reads TGTGCCAGCAGCGCCCGCGGAGGCGGGGGATTGAGTGAAAAACTGTTTTTT. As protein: CASSARGGGGLSEKLFF.

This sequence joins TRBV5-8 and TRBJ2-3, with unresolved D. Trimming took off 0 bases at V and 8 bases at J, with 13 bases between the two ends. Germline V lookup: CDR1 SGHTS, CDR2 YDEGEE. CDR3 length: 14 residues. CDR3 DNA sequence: TGTGCCAGCAGCTTGGTTAGTCTGAGTGGTACGCAGTATTTT. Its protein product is CASSLVSLSGTQYF.

Written as DNA, the CDR3 is TGCGCCAGCAGCTTCTCGGGGTTCAACACTGAAGCTTTCTTT. Its protein is CASSFSGFNTEAFF. The chain recombines TRBV5-1 with TRBJ1-1; D remains ambiguous. V lost 2 bases and J lost 2, with 10 bases in between. The V gene's germline CDR1 is SGHRS and CDR2 YFSETQ. This CDR3 is built from 14 residues.

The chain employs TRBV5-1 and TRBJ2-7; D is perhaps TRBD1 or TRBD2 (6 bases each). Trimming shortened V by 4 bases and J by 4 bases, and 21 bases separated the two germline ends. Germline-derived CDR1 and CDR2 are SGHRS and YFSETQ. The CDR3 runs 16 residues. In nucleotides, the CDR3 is TGCGCCAGCAGCCGGGGGTGGACAGCCCAAGAGTACGAGCAGTACTTC. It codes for CASSRGWTAQEYEQYF.

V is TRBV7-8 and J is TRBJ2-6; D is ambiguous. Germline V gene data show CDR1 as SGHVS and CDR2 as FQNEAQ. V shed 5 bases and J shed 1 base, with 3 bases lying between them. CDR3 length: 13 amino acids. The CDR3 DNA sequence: TGTGCCAGCAGCCCGTCTGGGGCCAACGTCCTGACTTTC. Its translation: CASSPSGANVLTF.

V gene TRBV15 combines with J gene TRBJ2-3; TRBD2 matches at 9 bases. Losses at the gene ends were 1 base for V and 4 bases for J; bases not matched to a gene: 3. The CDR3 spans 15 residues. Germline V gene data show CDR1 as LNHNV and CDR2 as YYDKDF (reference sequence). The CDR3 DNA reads TGTGCCACCAGCAGAGGCGGGGGGGGATCAGATACGCAGTATTTT. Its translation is CATSRGGGGSDTQYF.

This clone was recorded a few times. The CDR3 nucleotides are TGTGCCAGCAGTGCACAACAGGGTGGCTATGGCTACACCTTC. It yields the protein CASSAQQGGYGYTF. The V call is TRBV2, the J call TRBJ1-2, with a tentative D call TRBD1 (6 bases). Germline V CDR1 and CDR2: SNHLY, FYNNEI. V lost 4 bases and J lost 4, with 13 bases in between. This CDR3 has 14 residues.

CDR3 coding DNA: TGTGCCAGTAGCTTGAGGGTAGCGAACACCGGGGAGCTGTTTTTT. Its protein is CASSLRVANTGELFF. This chain joins TRBV19 and TRBJ2-2; possibly TRBD2 for D (5 bases). The CDR3 loop spans 15 amino acids. Trimming left V 6 bases short and J 0 bases short, with 11 bases between. CDR1 and CDR2 (germline): LNHDA, SQIVND (reference sequence). Based on the CDR3 plus reference TRBV19 and TRBJ2-2, the full variable domain is DGGITQSPKYLFRKEGQNVTLSCEQNLNHDAMYWYRQDPGQGLRLIYYSQIVNDFQKGDIAEGYSVSREKKESFPLTVTSAQKNPTAFYLCASSLRVANTGELFFGEGSRLTVL.

This CDR3 is CASSEPRGDRLRQPQHF. CDR3 sequence (DNA): TGTGCCAGCAGTGAACCACGCGGGGACAGGCTCCGGCAGCCCCAGCATTTT. The V and J genes are TRBV6-1 and TRBJ1-5, with 8 bases aligning to TRBD1. After removal of 2 bases from V and 7 bases from J, the junction contained 13 bases not matched to a gene. The germline gives CDR1 MNHNS, CDR2 SASEGT. The CDR3 has 17 residues.

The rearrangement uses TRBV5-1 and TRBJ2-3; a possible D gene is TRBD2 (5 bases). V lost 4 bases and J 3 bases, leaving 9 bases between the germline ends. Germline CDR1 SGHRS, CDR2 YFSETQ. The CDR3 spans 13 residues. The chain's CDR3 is CASSIEGTDTQYF. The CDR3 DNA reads TGCGCCAGCAGCATCGAGGGAACAGATACGCAGTATTTT.

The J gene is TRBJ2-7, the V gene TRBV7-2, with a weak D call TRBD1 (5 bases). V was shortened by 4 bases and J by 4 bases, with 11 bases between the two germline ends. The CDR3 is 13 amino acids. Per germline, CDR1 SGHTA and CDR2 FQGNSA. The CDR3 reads CASSWRRQYEQYF. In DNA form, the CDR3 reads TGTGCCAGCAGCTGGCGACGACAGTACGAGCAGTACTTC.

CDR3 in amino acids: CASSGEDRVGSPLHF. The CDR3, as DNA: TGCGCCAGCAGTGGCGAAGACAGGGTTGGTTCACCCCTCCACTTT. The V gene is TRBV5-1, the J gene TRBJ1-6; 7 positions match TRBD1. Germline CDR1 and CDR2: SGHRS and YFSETQ. V shed 5 bases and J 9 bases; nucleotides not matched to a gene: 11. The CDR3 contains 15 residues.

CDR3: CASSLVTGRLTEAFF. The CDR3 DNA reads as TGCGCCAGCAGCTTGGTAACAGGGAGGCTCACTGAAGCTTTCTTT. J is TRBJ1-1 and V is TRBV5-1; tentatively, D is TRBD1 (6 bases). The germline V and J ends were trimmed by 0 bases and 4 bases, with 13 bases remaining between them. The germline CDR1 and CDR2 sequences are SGHRS and YFSETQ. The CDR3 length is 15 residues.

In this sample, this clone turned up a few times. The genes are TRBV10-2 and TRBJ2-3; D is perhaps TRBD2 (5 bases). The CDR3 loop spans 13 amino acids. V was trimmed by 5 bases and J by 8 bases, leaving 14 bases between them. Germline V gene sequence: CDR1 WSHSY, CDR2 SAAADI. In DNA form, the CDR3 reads TGCGCCAGCAGTCCCGGGCCCCGGGGTACGCAGTATTTT. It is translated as CASSPGPRGTQYF.

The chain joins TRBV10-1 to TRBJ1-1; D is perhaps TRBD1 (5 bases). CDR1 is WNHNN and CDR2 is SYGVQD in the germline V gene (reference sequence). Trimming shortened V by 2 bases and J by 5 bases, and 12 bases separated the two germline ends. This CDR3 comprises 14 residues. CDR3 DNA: TGCGCCAGCAGTGAGGGCAGGGTGTTGACTGAAGCTTTCTTT. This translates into CASSEGRVLTEAFF.

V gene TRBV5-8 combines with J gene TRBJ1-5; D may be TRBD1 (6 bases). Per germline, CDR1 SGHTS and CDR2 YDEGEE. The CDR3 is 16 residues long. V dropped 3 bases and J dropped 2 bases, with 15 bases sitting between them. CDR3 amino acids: CASSSLWAGGNQPQHF. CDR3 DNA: TGTGCCAGCAGCTCCCTCTGGGCAGGGGGCAATCAGCCCCAGCATTTT.

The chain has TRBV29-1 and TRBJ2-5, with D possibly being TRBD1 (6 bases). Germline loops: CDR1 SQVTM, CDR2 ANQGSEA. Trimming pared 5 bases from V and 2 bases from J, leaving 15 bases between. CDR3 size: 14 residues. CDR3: CSVRSLDSQETQYF. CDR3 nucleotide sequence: TGCAGCGTTAGATCCTTGGACAGTCAAGAGACCCAGTACTTC.

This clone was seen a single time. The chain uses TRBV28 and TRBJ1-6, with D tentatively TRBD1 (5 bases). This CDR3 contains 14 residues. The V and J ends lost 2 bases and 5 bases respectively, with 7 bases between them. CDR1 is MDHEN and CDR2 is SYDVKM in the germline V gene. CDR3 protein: CASSLGTNNSPLHF. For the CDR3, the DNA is TGTGCCAGCAGTTTAGGGACTAATAATTCACCCCTCCACTTT.

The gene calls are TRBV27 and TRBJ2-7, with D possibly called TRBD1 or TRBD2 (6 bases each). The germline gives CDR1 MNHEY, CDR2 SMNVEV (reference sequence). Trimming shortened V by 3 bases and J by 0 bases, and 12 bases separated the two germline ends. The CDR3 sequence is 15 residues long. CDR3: CASSLEGHRSYEQYF. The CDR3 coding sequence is TGTGCCAGCAGTTTGGAGGGACACCGCTCCTACGAGCAGTACTTC.

CDR3 in amino acids: CATRQGYYGYTF. The DNA for the CDR3 is TGTGCCACCCGACAGGGATACTATGGCTACACCTTC. The chain joins TRBV15 to TRBJ1-2; 7 bases match TRBD1. The CDR3 runs 12 residues. Germline loops: CDR1 LNHNV, CDR2 YYDKDF (reference sequence). The ends lost 8 bases at V and 3 bases at J; junction bases unmatched: 3.

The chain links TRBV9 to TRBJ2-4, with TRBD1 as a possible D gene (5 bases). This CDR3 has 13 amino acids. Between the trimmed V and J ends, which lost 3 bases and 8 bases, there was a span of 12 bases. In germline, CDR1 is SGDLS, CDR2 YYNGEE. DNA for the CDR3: TGTGCCAGCAGCGCTTACAGGACGGACATTCAGTACTTC. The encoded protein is CASSAYRTDIQYF.

The CDR3, as DNA: TGTGCCAGCAGCCAAATACGAACAAGAACCTCTGGAAACACCATATATTTT. Its protein is CASSQIRTRTSGNTIYF. This chain connects TRBV14 to TRBJ1-3; D is ambiguous. The V gene lost 2 bases and the J gene lost 0 bases, with 14 bases spanning the gap. The CDR3 loop spans 17 amino acids. Germline-derived CDR1 and CDR2 are SGHDN and FVKESK.

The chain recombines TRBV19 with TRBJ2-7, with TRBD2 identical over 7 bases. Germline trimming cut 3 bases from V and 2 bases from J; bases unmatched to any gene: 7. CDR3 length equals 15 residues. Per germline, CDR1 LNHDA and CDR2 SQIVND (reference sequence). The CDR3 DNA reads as TGTGCCAGTAGTATTCTCCTCGCGGGGGCCTACGAGCAGTACTTC. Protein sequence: CASSILLAGAYEQYF.

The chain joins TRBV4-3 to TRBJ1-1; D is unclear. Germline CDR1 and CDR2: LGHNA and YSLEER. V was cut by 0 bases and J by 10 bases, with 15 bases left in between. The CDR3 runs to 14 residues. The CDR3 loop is CASSQDFADRGAFF. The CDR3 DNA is TGCGCCAGCAGCCAAGATTTTGCGGATCGGGGAGCTTTCTTT.

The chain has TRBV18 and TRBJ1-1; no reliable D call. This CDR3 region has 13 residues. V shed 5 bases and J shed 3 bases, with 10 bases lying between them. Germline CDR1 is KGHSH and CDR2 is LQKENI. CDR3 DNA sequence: TGTGCCAGCTCATCGCGGCCGGACACTGAAGCTTTCTTT. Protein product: CASSSRPDTEAFF.

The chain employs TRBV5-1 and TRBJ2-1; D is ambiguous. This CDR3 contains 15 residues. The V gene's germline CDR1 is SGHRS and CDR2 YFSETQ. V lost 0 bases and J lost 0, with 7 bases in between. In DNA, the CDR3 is TGCGCCAGCAGCTTGGACTCCAGCTCCTACAATGAGCAGTTCTTC. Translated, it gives CASSLDSSSYNEQFF.

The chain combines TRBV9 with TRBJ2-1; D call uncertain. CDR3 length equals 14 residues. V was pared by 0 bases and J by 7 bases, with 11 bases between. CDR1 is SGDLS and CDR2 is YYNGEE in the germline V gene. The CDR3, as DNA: TGTGCCAGCAGCGTAGAAGTTATTCAGAATGAGCAGTTCTTC. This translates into CASSVEVIQNEQFF.

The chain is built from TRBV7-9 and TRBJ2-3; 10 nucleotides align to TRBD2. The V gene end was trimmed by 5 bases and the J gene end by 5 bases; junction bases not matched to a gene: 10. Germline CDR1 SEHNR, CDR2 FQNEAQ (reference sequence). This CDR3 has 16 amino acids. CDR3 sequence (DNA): TGTGCCAGCAGCAAAACTAGCGGGAAGGGCCAAGATACGCAGTATTTT. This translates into CASSKTSGKGQDTQYF.

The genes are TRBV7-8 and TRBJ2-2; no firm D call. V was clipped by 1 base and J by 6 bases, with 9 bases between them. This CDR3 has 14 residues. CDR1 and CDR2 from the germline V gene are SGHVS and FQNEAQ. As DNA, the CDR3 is TGTGCCAGCAGCTTAGATTCAGGTCCCGGGGAGCTGTTTTTT. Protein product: CASSLDSGPGELFF. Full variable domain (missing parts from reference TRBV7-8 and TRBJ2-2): GAGVSQSPRYKVAKRGQDVALRCDPISGHVSLFWYQQALGQGPEFLTYFQNEAQLDKSGLPSDRFFAERPEGSVSTLKIQRTQQEDSAVYLCASSLDSGPGELFFGEGSRLTVL.